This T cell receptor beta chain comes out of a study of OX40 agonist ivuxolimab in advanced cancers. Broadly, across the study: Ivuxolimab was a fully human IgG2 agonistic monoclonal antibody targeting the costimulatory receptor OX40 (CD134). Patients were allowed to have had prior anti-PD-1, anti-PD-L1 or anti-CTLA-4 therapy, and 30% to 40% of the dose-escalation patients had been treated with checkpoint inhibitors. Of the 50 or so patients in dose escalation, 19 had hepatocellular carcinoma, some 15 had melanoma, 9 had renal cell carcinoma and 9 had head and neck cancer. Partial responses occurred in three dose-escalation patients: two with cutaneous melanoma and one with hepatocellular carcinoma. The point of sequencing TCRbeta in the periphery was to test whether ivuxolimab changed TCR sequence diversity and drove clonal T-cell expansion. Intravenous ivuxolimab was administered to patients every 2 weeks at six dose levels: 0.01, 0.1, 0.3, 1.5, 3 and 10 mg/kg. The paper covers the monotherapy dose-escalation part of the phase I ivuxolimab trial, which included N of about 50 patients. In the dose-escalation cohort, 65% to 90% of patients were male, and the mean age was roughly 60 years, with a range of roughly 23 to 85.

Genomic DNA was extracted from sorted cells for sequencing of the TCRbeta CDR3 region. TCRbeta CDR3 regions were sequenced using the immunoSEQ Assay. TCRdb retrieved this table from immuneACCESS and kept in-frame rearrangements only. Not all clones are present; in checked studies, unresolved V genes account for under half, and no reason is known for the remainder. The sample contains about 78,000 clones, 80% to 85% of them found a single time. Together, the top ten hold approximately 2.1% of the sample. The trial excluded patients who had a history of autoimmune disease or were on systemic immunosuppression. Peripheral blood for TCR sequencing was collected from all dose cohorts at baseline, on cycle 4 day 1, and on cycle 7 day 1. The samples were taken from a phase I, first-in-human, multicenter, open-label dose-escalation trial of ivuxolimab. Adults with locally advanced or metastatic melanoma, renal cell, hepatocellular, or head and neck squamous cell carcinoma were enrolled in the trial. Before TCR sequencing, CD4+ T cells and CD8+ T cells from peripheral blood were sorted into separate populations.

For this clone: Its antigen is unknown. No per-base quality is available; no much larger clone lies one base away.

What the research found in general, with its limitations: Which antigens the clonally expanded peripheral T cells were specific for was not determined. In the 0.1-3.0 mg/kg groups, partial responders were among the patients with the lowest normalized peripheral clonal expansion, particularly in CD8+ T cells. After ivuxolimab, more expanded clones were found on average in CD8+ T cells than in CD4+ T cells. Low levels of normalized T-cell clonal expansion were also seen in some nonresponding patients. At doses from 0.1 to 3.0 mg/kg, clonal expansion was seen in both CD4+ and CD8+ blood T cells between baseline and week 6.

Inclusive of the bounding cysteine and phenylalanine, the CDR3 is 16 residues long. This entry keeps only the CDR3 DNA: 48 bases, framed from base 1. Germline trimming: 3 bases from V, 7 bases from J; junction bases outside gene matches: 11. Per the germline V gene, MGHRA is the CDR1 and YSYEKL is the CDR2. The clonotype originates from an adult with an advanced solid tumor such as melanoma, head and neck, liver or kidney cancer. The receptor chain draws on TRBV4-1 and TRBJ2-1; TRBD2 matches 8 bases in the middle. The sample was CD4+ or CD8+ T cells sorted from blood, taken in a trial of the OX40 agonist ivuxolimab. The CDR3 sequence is CASSHPGTRSGNEQFF. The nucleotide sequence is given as TGCGCCAGCAGCCACCCCGGGACTAGGTCAGGGAATGAGCAGTTCTTC.